This TCR beta chain was retrieved from a study of immune evolution from preneoplasia to lung adenocarcinoma. Across the study: HLA loss of heterozygosity: roughly 6.4% AIS, less than 18% MIA, about 30% ADC, none AAH.

TCRdb's table, derived via immunoSEQ multiplex PCR, lists solely in-frame clones and lacks some. The repertoire holds some 5,600 clones, with about 70% as singletons. A note on this clone: What it recognizes is unknown.

Two lung cancer pathologists independently confirmed each histologic diagnosis. Study results and caveats: Highest clonality occurred in KRAS-mutant, not EGFR-mutant or double wild-type, nodules. Top clone frequencies peaked in normal lung, apparently declining through invasive adenocarcinoma.

This clonotype originated in a person aged 60-79 years with lung adenocarcinoma. Sequencing was performed on FFPE lung adenocarcinoma in situ tissue.

CDR3 amino acids: CASSPANYEQYF. Written as DNA, the CDR3 is TGTGCCAGCAGCCCCGCCAACTACGAGCAGTACTTC. V and J are TRBV14 and TRBJ2-7; D remains unclear. V was clipped by 4 bases and J by 3 bases, with 7 bases between them. Germline CDR1 reads SGHDN; CDR2 reads FVKESK. CDR3 length equals 12 residues. The full variable domain, its missing parts supplied by reference TRBV14 and TRBJ2-7, is EAGVTQFPSHSVIEKGQTVTLRCDPISGHDNLYWYRRVMGKEIKFLLHFVKESKQDESGMPNNRFLAERTGGTYSTLKVQPAELEDSGVYFCASSPANYEQYFGPGTRLTVT.